These 28 T cell receptor beta chains share one sample of origin, sequenced in a study of cytomegalovirus exposure and HLA in healthy donors. Amplification used 60 Vbeta primers and 13 Jbeta primers. Generated by immunoSEQ multiplex PCR, the TCRdb table keeps only in-frame clones and is missing some. The sample has approximately 150,000 clones, roughly 87% seen once. Sequenced: PBMCs. These receptors came from a woman under 40 in good health and CMV-seronegative.

The chain carries TRBV5-1 and TRBJ1-1; tentative D call: TRBD1 (5 bases). Germline V gene sequence: CDR1 SGHRS, CDR2 YFSETQ. The CDR3 runs to 17 residues. Trimming took 7 bases from V and 4 from J, leaving 26 bases between them. The CDR3 DNA sequence: TGCGCCAGCCTGGGGGAGGGGCGCGGGGGAGTGATCACTGAAGCTTTCTTT. The encoded protein is CASLGEGRGGVITEAFF.

This sequence joins TRBV7-9 and TRBJ2-3, with D unclear. Per germline, CDR1 SEHNR and CDR2 FQNEAQ (reference sequence). Trimming cost V 5 bases and J 4 bases, with 16 bases left between them. This CDR3 spans 15 amino acids. CDR3 DNA: TGTGCCAGCAGCCTGACCAAAGGTGGAGCAGATACGCAGTATTTT. Translated: CASSLTKGGADTQYF.

This clone has just a few counts. The genes are TRBV15 and TRBJ1-5; D call uncertain. V was clipped by 1 base and J by 8 bases, with 9 bases between them. This CDR3 has 13 amino acids. Germline-derived CDR1 and CDR2 are LNHNV and YYDKDF (reference sequence). The CDR3 reads CATSRGGVEPQHF. CDR3 sequence (DNA): TGTGCCACCAGCAGAGGAGGTGTGGAGCCCCAGCATTTT.

In nucleotides, the CDR3 is TGTGCCAGCAGTAAGGACAGTAATCAGCCCCAGCATTTT. This encodes CASSKDSNQPQHF. The rearrangement uses TRBV28 and TRBJ1-5, with D possibly being TRBD1 (6 bases). Germline V CDR1 and CDR2: MDHEN, SYDVKM. V dropped 5 bases and J dropped 4 bases, with 9 bases sitting between them. This CDR3 spans 13 amino acids.

This clone was observed a few times. V gene TRBV10-3 combines with J gene TRBJ1-1; 7 bases map to TRBD1. Germline V lookup: CDR1 ENHRY, CDR2 SYGVKD. This CDR3 is built from 15 residues. J lost 1 base, V lost 2 bases, and 4 bases had no gene match. CDR3 sequence reads: CAISEGGQRNTEAFF. CDR3 nucleotides: TGTGCCATCAGTGAGGGGGGACAGAGGAACACTGAAGCTTTCTTT.

V and J are TRBV4-3 and TRBJ1-6; D gene uncertain. Trimming stripped 0 bases from V and 7 bases from J, with 13 bases between. CDR1 is LGHNA and CDR2 is YSLEER in the germline V gene. The CDR3 is 16 amino acids. As DNA, the CDR3 is TGCGCCAGCAGCCAAGATCCTATCGCAGGCAATTCACCCCTCCACTTT. Its translation is CASSQDPIAGNSPLHF.

The J gene is TRBJ2-7, the V gene TRBV27; 14 bases align to TRBD2. CDR3 length equals 16 residues. From germline, CDR1 is MNHEY and CDR2 SMNVEV (reference sequence). Losses at the gene ends were 8 bases for V and 3 bases for J; bases not matched to a gene: 9. The CDR3 region is CASGRLAGGPFYEQYF. CDR3 bases: TGTGCCAGCGGCCGACTAGCGGGAGGGCCCTTCTACGAGCAGTACTTC.

The gene calls are TRBV5-5 and TRBJ1-5, with TRBD1 identical over 8 bases. Germline CDR1 SGHKS, CDR2 YYEKEE (reference sequence). Trimming removed 1 base from V and 5 bases from J; junction bases left unmatched: 14. This CDR3 comprises 18 residues. Written as DNA, the CDR3 is TGTGCCAGCAGCTTGTATTGGGACAGGTCCTTAACTTATCAGCCCCAGCATTTT. It specifies CASSLYWDRSLTYQPQHF.

This chain joins TRBV19 and TRBJ1-3; a possible D gene is TRBD1 (5 bases). Trimming stripped 3 bases from V and 0 bases from J, with 9 bases between. This CDR3 spans 15 amino acids. In germline, CDR1 is LNHDA, CDR2 SQIVND (reference sequence). CDR3 in amino acids: CASSITQDSGNTIYF. The CDR3 nucleotides read TGTGCCAGTAGTATCACACAGGACTCTGGAAACACCATATATTTT.

In this sample, this clone turned up a few times. The gene calls are TRBV6-1 and TRBJ2-7; TRBD2 matches 7 bases. V was clipped by 4 bases and J by 0 bases; unmatched bases: 9. The CDR3 sequence is 16 residues long. In germline, CDR1 is MNHNS, CDR2 SASEGT. CDR3 region: CASSGLGGISSYEQYF. The CDR3 bases are TGTGCCAGCAGTGGATTGGGAGGGATAAGCTCCTACGAGCAGTACTTC.

This chain uses TRBV4-1 with TRBJ1-1, with unresolved D. With 3 bases removed from V and 1 base from J, the gap between germline ends came to 18 bases. This CDR3 spans 17 amino acids. Germline loops: CDR1 MGHRA, CDR2 YSYEKL. The CDR3 sequence is CASSQARSSSSNTEAFF. The CDR3 coding sequence is TGCGCCAGCAGCCAGGCTCGTAGCTCAAGTTCGAACACTGAAGCTTTCTTT.

V gene TRBV7-9 combines with J gene TRBJ1-4; the match to TRBD1 covers 7 bases. Germline-derived CDR1 and CDR2 are SEHNR and FQNEAQ (reference sequence). The CDR3 is 16 amino acids. Trimming at V came to 5 bases and at J to 6 bases, leaving 12 bases not matched to a gene. Written as DNA, the CDR3 is TGTGCCAGCAGCCCCCCCCGACAGGGTAGGGATGAAAAACTGTTTTTT. It yields the protein CASSPPRQGRDEKLFF.

This clone was observed once. CDR3 in DNA: TGTGCCAGCAGTTCCGGGGGGAGGGGGAAGGGGGCAGATACGCAGTATTTT. As protein: CASSSGGRGKGADTQYF. The chain has TRBV28 and TRBJ2-3; tentatively, D is TRBD2 (7 bases). CDR1 and CDR2 (germline): MDHEN, SYDVKM. This CDR3 is 17 amino acids long. The V and J ends lost 4 bases and 4 bases respectively, with 21 bases between them.

This chain joins TRBV19 and TRBJ2-7; 9 positions agree with TRBD1. CDR1 is LNHDA and CDR2 is SQIVND in the germline V gene (reference sequence). The V gene end was trimmed by 4 bases and the J gene end by 4 bases; junction bases not matched to a gene: 8. The CDR3 has 15 residues. The CDR3 sequence is CASSKDRGLRYEQYF. DNA for the CDR3: TGTGCCAGTAGTAAGGACAGGGGACTACGATACGAGCAGTACTTC.

The CDR3 DNA sequence: TGTGCCAGCAAGTTGACTAGCGGGGCCACCGGGGAGCTGTTTTTT. This translates into CASKLTSGATGELFF. The chain combines TRBV2 with TRBJ2-2; 11 nucleotides align to TRBD2. Per germline, CDR1 SNHLY and CDR2 FYNNEI. This CDR3 contains 15 residues. The ends lost 7 bases at V and 4 bases at J; junction bases unmatched: 5.

The J gene is TRBJ1-1, the V gene TRBV7-2; D ambiguous. Trimming shortened V by 7 bases and J by 3 bases, and 15 bases separated the two germline ends. CDR3 length: 14 amino acids. Germline V lookup: CDR1 SGHTA, CDR2 FQGNSA. The CDR3 loop reads CASTGGPQDTEAFF. The CDR3 bases are TGTGCCAGCACCGGAGGACCCCAGGACACTGAAGCTTTCTTT.

The chain links TRBV6-5 to TRBJ2-5, with D unclear. Near its end, the DNA agrees better with TRBJ2-7, so the J call may be wrong. The CDR3 contains 11 residues. Per germline, CDR1 MNHEY and CDR2 SVGAGI. CDR3 in amino acids: CASSTNYEQYF. As DNA, the CDR3 is TGTGCCAGCAGTACGAACTACGAGCAGTACTTC.

This clone came up a few times. The sample has other DNA sequences that encode this CDR3 too. The chain links TRBV5-6 to TRBJ2-7; no reliable D call. The CDR3 runs 14 residues. CDR1 is SGHDT and CDR2 is YYEEEE in the germline V gene. V gave up 0 bases and J gave up 6 bases, with 13 bases separating them. The CDR3 nucleotides read TGTGCCAGCAGCTTGGCCCACCTCCCCGGCGAGCAGTACTTC. This codes for CASSLAHLPGEQYF.

The chain recombines TRBV28 with TRBJ1-5; D not resolved. V lost 2 bases and J lost 2, with 16 bases in between. CDR3 length: 17 residues. Germline V gives CDR1 MDHEN, CDR2 SYDVKM. The CDR3 region is CASSLPSWRERNQPQHF. The CDR3 region has the DNA TGTGCCAGCAGTTTACCCTCCTGGAGGGAGCGCAATCAGCCCCAGCATTTT. Full variable domain (rest looked up from reference TRBV28 and TRBJ1-5): DVKVTQSSRYLVKRTGEKVFLECVQDMDHENMFWYRQDPGLGLRLIYFSYDVKMKEKGDIPEGYSVSREKKERFSLILESASTNQTSMYLCASSLPSWRERNQPQHFGDGTRLSIL.

The V gene is TRBV14, the J gene TRBJ2-7; 9 bases line up with TRBD1. Germline values: CDR1 SGHDN, CDR2 FVKESK. The CDR3 has 17 amino acids. Losses at the gene ends were 4 bases for V and 0 bases for J; bases not matched to a gene: 10. DNA of the CDR3: TGTGCCAGCAGCCCCGGCCTACCGGGACAGGGCTCCTACGAGCAGTACTTC. Encoded protein: CASSPGLPGQGSYEQYF.

This clone was found once. V usage is TRBV4-1 and J usage is TRBJ2-5; D is possibly TRBD1 (6 bases). Germline V gives CDR1 MGHRA, CDR2 YSYEKL. V gave up 4 bases and J gave up 5 bases, with 14 bases separating them. CDR3 length equals 14 residues. The CDR3 reads CASSRVRGYETQYF. CDR3 nucleotides: TGCGCCAGCAGCCGTGTCAGGGGCTACGAGACCCAGTACTTC.

The genes are TRBV27 and TRBJ2-7; a weak D match, TRBD2 (6 bases). CDR3 length equals 15 residues. Per the germline V gene, CDR1 is MNHEY and CDR2 is SMNVEV (reference sequence). V was cut by 4 bases and J by 1 base, with 14 bases left in between. This chain's CDR3 is CASSWFGSRSYEQYF. The CDR3 DNA reads TGTGCCAGCAGTTGGTTCGGGAGCAGATCCTACGAGCAGTACTTC.

The chain couples TRBV5-1 to TRBJ2-7; 11 bases align to TRBD2. Germline V lookup: CDR1 SGHRS, CDR2 YFSETQ. Trimming took 5 bases from V and 1 from J; bases not matched to a gene: 11. The CDR3 totals 17 residues. The CDR3 sequence is CASRVSVLAGGSYEQYF. The CDR3 bases are TGCGCCAGCAGAGTGTCGGTGCTAGCGGGAGGTTCCTACGAGCAGTACTTC. Together with reference TRBV5-1 and TRBJ2-7, the CDR3 gives the full variable domain: KAGVTQTPRYLIKTRGQQVTLSCSPISGHRSVSWYQQTPGQGLQFLFEYFSETQRNKGNFPGRFSGRQFSNSRSEMNVSTLELGDSALYLCASRVSVLAGGSYEQYFGPGTRLTVT.

The V gene is TRBV28, the J gene TRBJ2-7, with D perhaps TRBD2 (6 bases). CDR3 length equals 15 residues. V was pared by 9 bases and J by 1 base, with 19 bases between. Germline V gene data show CDR1 as MDHEN and CDR2 as SYDVKM. The CDR3 DNA follows: TGTGCCAGTGGTGGGGGAGCGGGCGTATCCTACGAGCAGTACTTC. Amino acid sequence: CASGGGAGVSYEQYF.

The CDR3 nucleotides read TGTGCCATCAGCGAAACAGGGGCCCGTCAGTACAATGAGCAGTTCTTC. It yields the protein CAISETGARQYNEQFF. The chain joins TRBV10-3 to TRBJ2-1; 7 bases are shared with TRBD1. Germline CDR1 ENHRY, CDR2 SYGVKD. J lost 4 bases, V lost 6 bases, and 12 bases had no gene match. The CDR3 contains 16 residues.

The chain employs TRBV6-1 and TRBJ2-7; the match to TRBD1 covers 8 bases. The CDR3 loop spans 13 amino acids. Per germline, CDR1 MNHNS and CDR2 SASEGT. The V and J ends lost 0 bases and 9 bases, in that order; junction bases with no gene match: 4. The CDR3, as DNA: TGTGCCAGCAGTGAAGCGGGGACAGGTGGGCAGTACTTC. The encoded protein is CASSEAGTGGQYF.

The V and J genes are TRBV7-8 and TRBJ1-1; 7 positions agree with TRBD1. The CDR3 is 14 residues long. In germline, CDR1 is SGHVS, CDR2 FQNEAQ. Trimming removed 5 bases from V and 0 bases from J; junction bases left unmatched: 3. The chain's CDR3 is CASSQGQLNTEAFF. For the CDR3, the DNA is TGTGCCAGCAGCCAGGGACAGCTGAACACTGAAGCTTTCTTT.

The chain employs TRBV19 and TRBJ2-2, with 8 bases fitting TRBD2. Germline loops: CDR1 LNHDA, CDR2 SQIVND (reference sequence). The V and J ends lost 5 bases and 4 bases, in that order; junction bases with no gene match: 3. This CDR3 has 14 amino acids. As DNA, the CDR3 is TGTGCCAGTAGTGTCGGGGGGGCCACCGGGGAGCTGTTTTTT. Its translation: CASSVGGATGELFF.